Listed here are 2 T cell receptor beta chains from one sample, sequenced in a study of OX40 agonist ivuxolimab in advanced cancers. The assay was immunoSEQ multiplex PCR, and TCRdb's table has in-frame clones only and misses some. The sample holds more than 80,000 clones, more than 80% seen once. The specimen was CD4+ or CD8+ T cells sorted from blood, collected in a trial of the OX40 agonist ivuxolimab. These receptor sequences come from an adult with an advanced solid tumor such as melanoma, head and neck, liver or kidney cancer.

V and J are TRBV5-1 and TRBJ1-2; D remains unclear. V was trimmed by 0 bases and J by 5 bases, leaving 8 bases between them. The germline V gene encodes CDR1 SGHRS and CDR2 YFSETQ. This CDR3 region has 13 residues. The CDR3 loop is CASSLDWEYGYTF. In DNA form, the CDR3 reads TGCGCCAGCAGCTTGGATTGGGAGTATGGCTACACCTTC.

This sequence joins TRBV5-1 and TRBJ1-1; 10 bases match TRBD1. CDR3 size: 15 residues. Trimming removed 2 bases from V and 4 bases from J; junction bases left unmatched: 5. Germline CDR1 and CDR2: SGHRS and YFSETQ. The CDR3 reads CASSFGTGAFTEAFF. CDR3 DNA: TGCGCCAGCAGCTTCGGGACAGGGGCGTTCACTGAAGCTTTCTTT.